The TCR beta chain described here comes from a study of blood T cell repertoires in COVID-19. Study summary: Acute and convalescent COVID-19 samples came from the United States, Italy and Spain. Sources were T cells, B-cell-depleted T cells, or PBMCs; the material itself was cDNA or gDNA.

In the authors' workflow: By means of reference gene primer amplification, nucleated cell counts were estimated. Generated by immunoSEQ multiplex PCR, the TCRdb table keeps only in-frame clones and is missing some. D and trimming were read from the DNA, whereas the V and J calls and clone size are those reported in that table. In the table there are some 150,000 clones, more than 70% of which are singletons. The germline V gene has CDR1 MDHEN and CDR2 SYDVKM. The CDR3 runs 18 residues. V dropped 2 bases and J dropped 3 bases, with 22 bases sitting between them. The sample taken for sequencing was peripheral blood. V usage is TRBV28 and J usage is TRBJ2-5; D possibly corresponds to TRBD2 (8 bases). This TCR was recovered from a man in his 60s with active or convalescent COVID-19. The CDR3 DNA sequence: TGTGCCAGCAGTTTAGTTGGGGACAGAGTTAGCGGGAAAGAGACCCAGTACTTC. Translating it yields CASSLVGDRVSGKETQYF.